The rows below give T cell receptor beta chains drawn from one sample of a study of shared clonotypes between healthy human individuals. Sequenced by immunoSEQ multiplex PCR; TCRdb stores in-frame clones only, minus some. Of roughly 600,000 clones in the sample, roughly 98% are singletons; the top ten hold 0.25% to 0.35%. Material: naive CD8+ T cells sorted from blood. Source of these receptors: a young man in good health. Both conserved end residues are part of each CDR3. A D gene is named only where the DNA matches it firmly. The size field is filled for only some rows; it gives once, few, many or a size class.

abundance: NA
len: 14
v_gene: TRBV9
d_gene: TRBD1
j_gene: TRBJ1-5
CDR3nt: TGTGCCAGCAGCCCCGAGGGGGCGAAGCAGCCCCAGCATTTT
CDR3aa: CASSPEGAKQPQHF

abundance: NA
len: 13
v_gene: TRBV5-1
d_gene: NA
j_gene: TRBJ2-2
CDR3nt: TGCGCCAGCAGCTGGGGAGACACCGGGGAGCTGTTTTTT
CDR3aa: CASSWGDTGELFF

abundance: NA
len: 14
v_gene: TRBV29-1
d_gene: TRBD1
j_gene: TRBJ1-4
CDR3nt: TGCAGCGTTGAAGACAGGGGGCTGGGTGAAAAACTGTTTTTT
CDR3aa: CSVEDRGLGEKLFF

abundance: NA
len: 13
v_gene: TRBV28
d_gene: NA
j_gene: TRBJ1-4
CDR3nt: TGTGCCAGCAGCCTCGGGGGTGCTGAAAAACTGTTTTTT
CDR3aa: CASSLGGAEKLFF

abundance: NA
len: 12
v_gene: TRBV2
d_gene: NA
j_gene: TRBJ2-1
CDR3nt: TGTGCCGCCCGAGGCGGCCTCAATGAGCAGTTCTTC
CDR3aa: CAARGGLNEQFF

abundance: NA
len: 13
v_gene: TRBV27
d_gene: NA
j_gene: TRBJ2-7
CDR3nt: TGTGCCAGCAGTTTAGAACGGGATTACGAGCAGTACTTC
CDR3aa: CASSLERDYEQYF

abundance: NA
len: 17
v_gene: TRBV7-9
d_gene: TRBD1
j_gene: TRBJ2-1
CDR3nt: TGTGCCAGCACGCCACCGGGACAGGGGGGGTCTAGAAATGAGCAGTTCTTC
CDR3aa: CASTPPGQGGSRNEQFF

abundance: NA
len: 15
v_gene: TRBV27
d_gene: TRBD1
j_gene: TRBJ2-7
CDR3nt: TGTGCCAGCAGTTTATCGGGACAGGGGCACTACGAGCAGTACTTC
CDR3aa: CASSLSGQGHYEQYF

abundance: once
len: 16
v_gene: TRBV29-1
d_gene: NA
j_gene: TRBJ2-4
CDR3nt: TGCAGCGTTGAAGAAGAGGGGGGTCCGGGTTTAAACATTCAGTACTTC
CDR3aa: CSVEEEGGPGLNIQYF

abundance: NA
len: 18
v_gene: TRBV6-1
d_gene: NA
j_gene: TRBJ2-6
CDR3nt: TGTGCCAGCAGTGACAAAATGTGGGAACAAAGTCGGGCCAACGTCCTGACTTTC
CDR3aa: CASSDKMWEQSRANVLTF

abundance: NA
len: 14
v_gene: TRBV5-5
d_gene: NA
j_gene: TRBJ2-5
CDR3nt: TGTGCCAGCGGACCGCTAGGTCTTAGCGAGACCCAGTACTTC
CDR3aa: CASGPLGLSETQYF

abundance: NA
len: 16
v_gene: TRBV28
d_gene: NA
j_gene: TRBJ2-5
CDR3nt: TGTGCCAGCAGTTTAAGGACCGCCGCCAACCAAGAGACCCAGTACTTC
CDR3aa: CASSLRTAANQETQYF

abundance: NA
len: 13
v_gene: TRBV27
d_gene: TRBD1
j_gene: TRBJ2-3
CDR3nt: TGTGCCAGCAGGGACAGGGGGCAGGATACGCAGTATTTT
CDR3aa: CASRDRGQDTQYF

abundance: NA
len: 16
v_gene: TRBV11-3
d_gene: NA
j_gene: TRBJ2-3
CDR3nt: TGTGCCAGCAGCTTAGATTTCTCGGGGGGCGCAGATACGCAGTATTTT
CDR3aa: CASSLDFSGGADTQYF

abundance: once
len: 16
v_gene: TRBV5-1
d_gene: TRBD1
j_gene: TRBJ1-5
CDR3nt: TGCGCCAGCAGCTTGGGGACAGGGGGCATGAATCAGCCCCAGCATTTT
CDR3aa: CASSLGTGGMNQPQHF

abundance: NA
len: 15
v_gene: TRBV7-2
d_gene: TRBD1
j_gene: TRBJ1-2
CDR3nt: TGTGCCAGCAGCTTAGTCGAGGGGGCGAACTATGGCTACACCTTC
CDR3aa: CASSLVEGANYGYTF

abundance: NA
len: 15
v_gene: TRBV27
d_gene: TRBD2
j_gene: TRBJ2-1
CDR3nt: TGTGCCAGCAGTCCTCTAGCGGGAGGGCCTGGTGAGCAGTTCTTC
CDR3aa: CASSPLAGGPGEQFF

abundance: NA
len: 15
v_gene: TRBV28
d_gene: NA
j_gene: TRBJ2-1
CDR3nt: TGTGCCAGCAGTCCAGACAGGAGCTCCTACAATGAGCAGTTCTTC
CDR3aa: CASSPDRSSYNEQFF

abundance: NA
len: 16
v_gene: TRBV2
d_gene: TRBD2
j_gene: TRBJ2-1
CDR3nt: TGTGCCAGCAGTGAGAGTGTGGCGGGAGGGCTCAATGAGCAGTTCTTC
CDR3aa: CASSESVAGGLNEQFF

abundance: NA
len: 14
v_gene: TRBV28
d_gene: NA
j_gene: TRBJ1-4
CDR3nt: TGTGCCAGCAGTTTCCGGATGGGCGTCGAAAAACTGTTTTTT
CDR3aa: CASSFRMGVEKLFF

abundance: NA
len: 14
v_gene: TRBV5-6
d_gene: TRBD1
j_gene: TRBJ2-7
CDR3nt: TGTGCCAGCAGCGAACAGGGGGTCTCCTACGAGCAGTACTTC
CDR3aa: CASSEQGVSYEQYF

abundance: NA
len: 13
v_gene: TRBV7-9
d_gene: NA
j_gene: TRBJ2-1
CDR3nt: TGTGCCAGCAGCACACGGGGCCGCAATGAGCAGTTCTTC
CDR3aa: CASSTRGRNEQFF

abundance: NA
len: 13
v_gene: TRBV30
d_gene: TRBD2
j_gene: TRBJ2-2
CDR3nt: TGTGCCTGGAGCGGGACTAGCCCCGGGGAGCTGTTTTTT
CDR3aa: CAWSGTSPGELFF

abundance: NA
len: 17
v_gene: TRBV21-1
d_gene: NA
j_gene: TRBJ1-3
CDR3nt: TGTGCCAGCAGCAAATTGTGGAGAGCCAGCTCTGGAAACACCATATATTTT
CDR3aa: CASSKLWRASSGNTIYF

abundance: NA
len: 16
v_gene: TRBV9
d_gene: NA
j_gene: TRBJ2-1
CDR3nt: TGTGCCAGCAGCGCGGGACAGGGGCTAGCGGGGAATGAGCAGTTCTTC
CDR3aa: CASSAGQGLAGNEQFF

abundance: NA
len: 18
v_gene: TRBV9
d_gene: TRBD2
j_gene: TRBJ2-1
CDR3nt: TGTGCCAGCAGCCCCGGGACTAGCGGGAGAGGAGCCTACAATGAGCAGTTCTTC
CDR3aa: CASSPGTSGRGAYNEQFF

abundance: NA
len: 16
v_gene: TRBV9
d_gene: TRBD2
j_gene: TRBJ2-1
CDR3nt: TGTGCCAGCAGCCCTAGCGGAAACGCACTCTCCAATGAGCAGTTCTTC
CDR3aa: CASSPSGNALSNEQFF

abundance: NA
len: 14
v_gene: TRBV29-1
d_gene: NA
j_gene: TRBJ2-3
CDR3nt: TGCAGCGTTGGGGGGGAGCTATACTCAGATACGCAGTATTTT
CDR3aa: CSVGGELYSDTQYF

abundance: once
len: 16
v_gene: TRBV4-1
d_gene: NA
j_gene: TRBJ2-7
CDR3nt: TGCGCCAGCAGCCAAGATTGGCCCGCAGGACCCTACGAGCAGTACTTC
CDR3aa: CASSQDWPAGPYEQYF

abundance: NA
len: 17
v_gene: TRBV7-6
d_gene: TRBD2
j_gene: TRBJ2-1
CDR3nt: TGTGCCAGCAGCCCGAACCAACTAGCGGGAGTTGGGGATGAGCAGTTCTTC
CDR3aa: CASSPNQLAGVGDEQFF

abundance: NA
len: 17
v_gene: TRBV30
d_gene: NA
j_gene: TRBJ1-2
CDR3nt: TGTGCCTGGGGAACCCCGGACAGTATACTTCTAACTAATGGCTACACCTTC
CDR3aa: CAWGTPDSILLTNGYTF

abundance: NA
len: 16
v_gene: TRBV13
d_gene: NA
j_gene: TRBJ2-1
CDR3nt: TGTGCCAGCAGCACAACCGGGATTTTCTCCTACAATGAGCAGTTCTTC
CDR3aa: CASSTTGIFSYNEQFF

abundance: NA
len: 19
v_gene: TRBV19
d_gene: TRBD2
j_gene: TRBJ2-7
CDR3nt: TGTGCCAGTAGTATAGCAGGGGGACTAGCGGGAGTCGTCGTTTACGAGCAGTACTTC
CDR3aa: CASSIAGGLAGVVVYEQYF

abundance: once
len: 16
v_gene: TRBV10-1
d_gene: NA
j_gene: TRBJ2-2
CDR3nt: TGCGCCAGCAGTGAGTCGATGGGACTCTCAACCGGGGAGCTGTTTTTT
CDR3aa: CASSESMGLSTGELFF

abundance: NA
len: 14
v_gene: TRBV27
d_gene: NA
j_gene: TRBJ1-5
CDR3nt: TGTGCCAGCAGGAGCCGGGCCTCCAATCAGCCCCAGCATTTT
CDR3aa: CASRSRASNQPQHF

abundance: NA
len: 17
v_gene: TRBV9
d_gene: NA
j_gene: TRBJ2-2
CDR3nt: TGTGCCAGCAGCGCCCGAGTCTCCGGGAGTGCAACCGGGGAGCTGTTTTTT
CDR3aa: CASSARVSGSATGELFF

abundance: NA
len: 14
v_gene: TRBV7-9
d_gene: NA
j_gene: TRBJ1-2
CDR3nt: TGTGCCAGCAGCTTAAATCCGAGGGCGGGTGGCTACACCTTC
CDR3aa: CASSLNPRAGGYTF

abundance: NA
len: 15
v_gene: TRBV5-1
d_gene: TRBD2
j_gene: TRBJ2-1
CDR3nt: TGCGCCAGCAGCGGAGGGACTAGCAGCTACAATGAGCAGTTCTTC
CDR3aa: CASSGGTSSYNEQFF

abundance: NA
len: 15
v_gene: TRBV7-2
d_gene: TRBD2
j_gene: TRBJ2-1
CDR3nt: TGTGCCAGCAGCCCAGCGGACTCAGCGGGGGATGAGCAGTTCTTC
CDR3aa: CASSPADSAGDEQFF

abundance: NA
len: 11
v_gene: TRBV11-3
d_gene: NA
j_gene: TRBJ2-1
CDR3nt: TGTGCCAGCAGCTCGGGACGCGAGCAGTTCTTC
CDR3aa: CASSSGREQFF

abundance: NA
len: 13
v_gene: TRBV5-6
d_gene: NA
j_gene: TRBJ2-1
CDR3nt: TGTGCCAGCAGCTTGGGACTTTACAATGAGCAGTTCTTC
CDR3aa: CASSLGLYNEQFF

abundance: NA
len: 13
v_gene: TRBV11-2
d_gene: NA
j_gene: TRBJ1-5
CDR3nt: TGTGCCAGCAGCTTGTCCAGCAATCAGCCCCAGCATTTT
CDR3aa: CASSLSSNQPQHF

abundance: NA
len: 17
v_gene: TRBV28
d_gene: TRBD1
j_gene: TRBJ1-5
CDR3nt: TGTGCCAGCAGCGTGACCGGGACAGGGGCCCTCAATCAGCCCCAGCATTTT
CDR3aa: CASSVTGTGALNQPQHF

abundance: NA
len: 13
v_gene: TRBV5-6
d_gene: NA
j_gene: TRBJ2-2
CDR3nt: TGTGCCAGCAGCTTGACAAACACCGGGGAGCTGTTTTTT
CDR3aa: CASSLTNTGELFF

abundance: NA
len: 14
v_gene: TRBV11-3
d_gene: TRBD2
j_gene: TRBJ2-1
CDR3nt: TGTGCCAGCAGCTCGGGACTAGAAAGGAATGAGCAGTTCTTC
CDR3aa: CASSSGLERNEQFF

abundance: NA
len: 15
v_gene: TRBV9
d_gene: TRBD2
j_gene: TRBJ2-1
CDR3nt: TGTGCCAGCAGCGTAGCGGGACTACCTTACAATGAGCAGTTCTTC
CDR3aa: CASSVAGLPYNEQFF

abundance: NA
len: 18
v_gene: TRBV14
d_gene: NA
j_gene: TRBJ2-5
CDR3nt: TGTGCCAGCAGCCCGCGGGACCCCACGAGGCCCCCGATAGAGACCCAGTACTTC
CDR3aa: CASSPRDPTRPPIETQYF

abundance: NA
len: 17
v_gene: TRBV15
d_gene: TRBD2
j_gene: TRBJ2-3
CDR3nt: TGTGCCACCAGCTCCCGCCCCGGGAGGGTCCACACAGATACGCAGTATTTT
CDR3aa: CATSSRPGRVHTDTQYF